The 18 T cell receptor beta chains below were found in one sample sequenced in a study of T cells in Graves' hyperthyroidism and ophthalmopathy. What was amplified from RNA transcripts were TCR beta CDR3 regions. With the HTBI primer set, the TCR CDR3 went through a first round of RT-PCR. TCRdb used MiXCR to reprocess the multiplex PCR reads, holding one entry per CDR3 protein. The table includes 550,000 to 800,000 distinct CDR3 sequences, 16% detected once. The specimen sequenced was blood. The source of these receptors is a man aged 18 to 29 with Graves' hyperthyroidism.

This rearrangement joins TRBV28 to TRBJ2-2; 7 bases match TRBD2. V lost 7 bases and J lost 9; bases outside the gene matches: 17. Germline CDR1 is MDHEN and CDR2 is SYDVKM. The CDR3 has 16 residues. The CDR3 protein is CASKRVSGKWSRELFF. The CDR3 bases are TGTGCCAGCAAGAGGGTCAGCGGGAAATGGTCCAGGGAGCTGTTTTTT.

This clonotype was recorded at least ten times. The chain is built from TRBV11-1 and TRBJ2-3; tentative D call: TRBD2 (5 bases). Trimming removed 2 bases from V and 6 bases from J, with 9 bases in between. This CDR3 contains 13 residues. Germline V gene data show CDR1 as SGHAT and CDR2 as FQDESV (reference sequence). The chain's CDR3 is CASSLWGADTQYF. The CDR3 DNA reads TGTGCCAGCAGCTTATGGGGAGCCGATACGCAGTATTTT. The full variable domain, in which reference TRBV11-1 and TRBJ2-3 provide the parts outside the CDR3, is EAEVAQSPRYKITEKSQAVAFWCDPISGHATLYWYRQILGQGPELLVQFQDESVVDDSQLPKDRFSAERLKGVDSTLKIQPAELGDSAMYLCASSLWGADTQYFGPGTRLTVL.

This chain uses TRBV7-9 with TRBJ1-3; D is possibly TRBD1 (5 bases). CDR1 and CDR2 from the germline V gene are SEHNR and FQNEAQ (reference sequence). The germline V and J ends were trimmed by 5 bases and 2 bases, with 7 bases remaining between them. The CDR3 extends over 13 amino acids. CDR3 DNA: TGTGCCAGCAGCCGGACAACTGGAAACACCATATATTTT. It specifies CASSRTTGNTIYF.

The genes are TRBV7-2 and TRBJ1-5; no clear D. With 7 bases removed from V and 6 bases from J, the gap between germline ends came to 13 bases. CDR1 and CDR2 (germline): SGHTA, FQGNSA. CDR3 size: 13 residues. The CDR3 region is CASTPYPGQPQHF. The CDR3 DNA sequence: TGTGCCAGCACCCCTTATCCCGGTCAGCCCCAGCATTTT.

The sample holds many counts of this clonotype. The chain combines TRBV2 with TRBJ2-5, with TRBD2 matching over 8 bases. This CDR3 contains 13 residues. V gave up 7 bases and J gave up 2 bases; unmatched junction bases: 3. Germline lookup yields CDR1 SNHLY and CDR2 FYNNEI. In nucleotides, the CDR3 is TGTGCCAGCACTCGACTAGCGCAAGAGACCCAGTACTTC. This translates into CASTRLAQETQYF.

In its sample, this clonotype was seen a few times. The chain combines TRBV7-9 with TRBJ2-3; 10 nucleotides line up with TRBD2. The germline V gene has CDR1 SEHNR and CDR2 FQNEAQ (reference sequence). V was pared by 5 bases and J by 6 bases, with 11 bases of the junction left unmatched. The CDR3 totals 16 residues. CDR3 bases: TGTGCCAGCAGCCCTAGTAGGGCTAGCGGGAGTGATACGCAGTATTTT. Protein sequence: CASSPSRASGSDTQYF.

This clonotype showed up many times. The DNA of the CDR3 is TGTGCCAGCAGTTACGTCGGTAGCGGCCACAATGAGCAGTTCTTC. As protein: CASSYVGSGHNEQFF. The chain joins TRBV6-6 to TRBJ2-1; possibly TRBD2 for D (6 bases). V was pared by 2 bases and J by 5 bases, with 13 bases between. The CDR3 sequence is 15 residues long. The germline V gene has CDR1 MNHNY and CDR2 SVGAGI (reference sequence).

This clonotype showed up many times. The chain uses TRBV27 and TRBJ2-7, with TRBD1 identical over 8 bases. CDR1 MNHEY and CDR2 SMNVEV come from the germline V gene (reference sequence). With 6 bases clipped from V and 0 bases from J, the junction kept 4 bases outside the gene matches. The CDR3 loop spans 14 amino acids. The CDR3 region has the DNA TGTGCCAGCAGCCGCAGGGGGCTCTCCTACGAGCAGTACTTC. Amino acid sequence: CASSRRGLSYEQYF.

The chain carries TRBV6-1 and TRBJ2-5; D is perhaps TRBD2 (6 bases). This CDR3 region has 13 residues. Germline V gene lookup returns CDR1 MNHNS and CDR2 SASEGT. The germline V and J ends were trimmed by 4 bases and 13 bases, with 19 bases remaining between them. CDR3 sequence (DNA): TGTGCCAGCAGTGCTTGGCAAACGAAGGAGGGGTACTTC. It encodes CASSAWQTKEGYF.

V is TRBV28 and J is TRBJ2-1, with TRBD1 as a possible D gene (6 bases). The germline V gene encodes CDR1 MDHEN and CDR2 SYDVKM. Trimming removed 5 bases from V and 8 bases from J, with 19 bases in between. The CDR3 is made up of 15 amino acids. Here the CDR3 reads CASSTGTSFGDEQFF. The CDR3 DNA is TGTGCCAGCAGTACCGGGACATCCTTCGGGGATGAGCAGTTCTTC.

This clonotype was observed at least ten times. The chain carries TRBV20-1 and TRBJ2-7; TRBD2 agrees at 7 bases. The junction had 8 bases not matched to a gene; V was cut back by 3 bases and J by 6 bases. This CDR3 is 13 amino acids long. Germline V lookup: CDR1 DFQATT, CDR2 SNEGSKA (reference sequence). In DNA, the CDR3 is TGCAGTGCTAGTCAGGGAGGGAAGAGCGAGCAGTACTTC. Its translation: CSASQGGKSEQYF.

This clonotype was observed many times. The chain uses TRBV5-1 and TRBJ2-7; 9 bases are shared with TRBD1. The V segment lost 0 bases and the J segment 1 base; nucleotides outside the gene matches: 5. Germline V gene lookup returns CDR1 SGHRS and CDR2 YFSETQ. The CDR3 contains 16 residues. The CDR3 spells CASSLAPGTGSYEQYF. CDR3 DNA sequence: TGCGCCAGCAGCTTGGCCCCCGGGACAGGGTCCTACGAGCAGTACTTC.

V is TRBV20-1 and J is TRBJ2-1; no definite D call. The germline V gene encodes CDR1 DFQATT and CDR2 SNEGSKA (reference sequence). The CDR3 is made up of 11 amino acids. Trimming took off 6 bases at V and 1 base at J, with 4 bases between the two ends. The CDR3 nucleotides read TGCAGTGCCGAATCCTACAATGAGCAGTTCTTC. Encoded protein: CSAESYNEQFF.

This clonotype was counted many times. The chain links TRBV6-1 to TRBJ2-5, with 10 bases identical to TRBD2. Germline loops: CDR1 MNHNS, CDR2 SASEGT. V lost 5 bases, J lost 3 bases, and 9 bases stayed unmatched. This CDR3 contains 16 residues. In DNA form, the CDR3 reads TGTGCCAGCAGTTTCATGAGCGGGAGGGCCAAAGAGACCCAGTACTTC. This translates into CASSFMSGRAKETQYF.

The V and J genes are TRBV28 and TRBJ2-5; perhaps TRBD2 as D (5 bases). CDR3 length: 14 amino acids. V lost 3 bases, J lost 6 bases, and 14 bases lay in between. Germline V gene lookup returns CDR1 MDHEN and CDR2 SYDVKM. CDR3 residues: CASSFGLAGKTQYF. The CDR3 DNA sequence: TGTGCCAGCAGTTTCGGGCTAGCCGGCAAGACCCAGTACTTC.

At least ten counts were recorded for this clonotype. The chain recombines TRBV12-3 or TRBV12-4 with TRBJ2-7; unclear D gene. CDR3 size: 15 residues. The V and J ends lost 6 bases and 0 bases respectively, with 15 bases between them. CDR3 amino acids: CASSSNGRASYEQYF. The CDR3 DNA reads TGTGCCAGCAGCTCAAATGGCCGAGCCTCCTACGAGCAGTACTTC.

This clonotype was recorded at least ten times. The gene calls are TRBV5-1 and TRBJ1-1; TRBD1 might be the D (5 bases). CDR1 and CDR2 (germline): SGHRS, YFSETQ. Trimming stripped 0 bases from V and 1 base from J, with 10 bases between. The CDR3 extends over 15 amino acids. The CDR3 loop is CASSLDEGRNTEAFF. In DNA form, the CDR3 reads TGCGCCAGCAGCTTGGACGAGGGGAGGAACACTGAAGCTTTCTTT. Full variable domain (outside the CDR3, taken from reference TRBV5-1 and TRBJ1-1): KAGVTQTPRYLIKTRGQQVTLSCSPISGHRSVSWYQQTPGQGLQFLFEYFSETQRNKGNFPGRFSGRQFSNSRSEMNVSTLELGDSALYLCASSLDEGRNTEAFFGQGTRLTVV.

At least ten counts were recorded for this clonotype. This chain uses TRBV6-2 or TRBV6-3 with TRBJ1-1, with 8 nucleotides matching TRBD1. V dropped 10 bases and J dropped 7; count of bases not matched to a gene: 11. CDR1 is MNHEY, CDR2 SVGEGT, per germline. The length of the CDR3 is 13 residues. CDR3 sequence (DNA): TGTGCCATCTCCCAGGGGGCAGGTGTTGAAGCTTTCTTT. This sequence encodes CAISQGAGVEAFF.